The entry below describes one T cell receptor beta chain. Its antigen is not identified. This record belongs to a study of cytomegalovirus exposure and HLA in healthy donors. V dropped 11 bases and J dropped 2; count of bases not matched to a gene: 2. Germline CDR1 is SNHLY and CDR2 is FYNNEI. The CDR3 covers 11 residues. Primers: 60 Vbeta forward and 13 Jbeta reverse. Produced via immunoSEQ multiplex PCR; TCRdb's table is partial and in-frame only. This table has about 160,000 clones, more than 75% appearing once. Broader study findings: Presence/absence analysis assumed near-uniform sequencing depth across donors. The authors judged a highly shared variant cluster likely a sequencing artifact.

Healthy bone marrow donors made up the cohort. This chain uses TRBV2 with TRBJ2-5; 7 bases line up with TRBD1. Input material: PBMCs. The TCR sequence derives from a girl aged 2 to 10 in good health and CMV-seropositive. Here the CDR3 reads CAGGQQETQYF. CDR3 nucleotide sequence: TGTGCCGGGGGACAGCAAGAGACCCAGTACTTC. The variable domain in full, completed from reference TRBV2 and TRBJ2-5, reads EPEVTQTPSHQVTQMGQEVILRCVPISNHLYFYWYRQILGQKVEFLVSFYNNEISEKSEIFDDQFSVERPDGSNFTLKIRSTKLEDSAMYFCAGGQQETQYFGPGTRLLVL.